These 24 T cell receptor beta chains share one sample of origin, sequenced in a study of blood T cell repertoires in COVID-19. The protocol was immunoSEQ multiplex PCR, while the TCRdb copy is restricted to in-frame clones and leaves out a portion. Altogether 57,000 or so clones are present, roughly 80% being singletons, with the ten largest covering around 21%. Sequencing was carried out using peripheral blood. The source is an elderly woman with active or convalescent COVID-19.

This rearrangement joins TRBV7-9 to TRBJ1-1; D is perhaps TRBD1 (5 bases). Germline CDR1 reads SEHNR; CDR2 reads FQNEAQ (reference sequence). V shed 8 bases and J shed 7 bases, with 20 bases lying between them. CDR3 length equals 14 residues. DNA for the CDR3: TGTGCCAGCGAATTGAATCGGGGGGTGGGTGAAGCTTTCTTT. The encoded protein is CASELNRGVGEAFF.

This clone was detected many times. V and J are TRBV11-2 and TRBJ2-1; 10 bases are a match to TRBD2. The germline V gene has CDR1 SGHAT and CDR2 FQNNGV. The V gene end was trimmed by 2 bases and the J gene end by 7 bases; junction bases not matched to a gene: 11. There are 17 residues in the CDR3. The CDR3 region has the DNA TGTGCCAGCAGCTTATCCAGGAGCGGGGGGGCAGTGAATGAGCAGTTCTTC. Translation: CASSLSRSGGAVNEQFF.

The genes are TRBV11-2 and TRBJ1-2; TRBD1 aligns across 8 bases. The CDR3 runs to 15 residues. Per the germline V gene, CDR1 is SGHAT and CDR2 is FQNNGV. V lost 5 bases to trimming and J lost 8 bases; unmatched junction nucleotides: 13. The CDR3 reads CASSPRIGTGLGYTF. The CDR3 DNA follows: TGTGCCAGCAGCCCTAGGATCGGGACAGGATTGGGCTACACCTTC. The full variable domain, its missing parts supplied by reference TRBV11-2 and TRBJ1-2, is EAGVAQSPRYKIIEKRQSVAFWCNPISGHATLYWYQQILGQGPKLLIQFQNNGVVDDSQLPKDRFSAERLKGVDSTLKIQPAKLEDSAVYLCASSPRIGTGLGYTFGSGTRLTVV.

The gene calls are TRBV9 and TRBJ2-5, with 9 positions matching TRBD2. The CDR3 is 17 amino acids. The V gene end was trimmed by 0 bases and the J gene end by 2 bases; junction bases not matched to a gene: 8. Germline V gene lookup returns CDR1 SGDLS and CDR2 YYNGEE. The CDR3 bases are TGTGCCAGCAGCGTAGGAGTTGGTAGCGGGAGTCAAGAGACCCAGTACTTC. Encoded protein: CASSVGVGSGSQETQYF. The full variable domain, in which reference TRBV9 and TRBJ2-5 provide the parts outside the CDR3, is DSGVTQTPKHLITATGQRVTLRCSPRSGDLSVYWYQQSLDQGLQFLIQYYNGEERAKGNILERFSAQQFPDLHSELNLSSLELGDSALYFCASSVGVGSGSQETQYFGPGTRLLVL.

The J gene is TRBJ1-2, the V gene TRBV5-4; TRBD1 might be the D (6 bases). Deletions cut 4 bases from V and 8 bases from J, with 12 bases between. This CDR3 comprises 12 residues. The germline CDR1 and CDR2 sequences are SGHNT and YYREEE (reference sequence). This CDR3 is CASSQDSRGYTF. CDR3 nucleotides: TGTGCCAGCAGCCAGGACAGTAGGGGCTACACCTTC.

V is TRBV11-3 and J is TRBJ1-6; tentatively, D is TRBD1 (6 bases). The CDR3 has 13 amino acids. Germline-derived CDR1 and CDR2 are SGHNT and YENEEA. Trimming shortened V by 4 bases and J by 16 bases, and 17 bases separated the two germline ends. CDR3 in DNA: TGTGCCAGCAGCTGGGACACAGGTTCCACTCTCCACTTT. Translating it yields CASSWDTGSTLHF.

The chain is built from TRBV4-1 and TRBJ1-4, with a weak D call TRBD1 (5 bases). V was pared by 3 bases and J by 7 bases, with 27 bases between. CDR1 MGHRA and CDR2 YSYEKL come from the germline V gene. CDR3 size: 19 residues. DNA for the CDR3: TGCGCCAGCAGCCATTCCCTAGGAGGCGGGGGGATTCAAGGTGAAAAACTGTTTTTT. It specifies CASSHSLGGGGIQGEKLFF.

The gene calls are TRBV5-1 and TRBJ1-1, with 7 bases that match TRBD1. The CDR3 sequence is 13 residues long. In germline, CDR1 is SGHRS, CDR2 YFSETQ. V lost 4 bases and J lost 5; bases outside the gene matches: 5. The CDR3 reads CASSHRGGTEAFF. DNA of the CDR3: TGCGCCAGCAGCCACAGGGGCGGAACTGAAGCTTTCTTT.

DNA of the CDR3: TGTGCCAGCAGCCAGGCCTCCGGGACACGGTCGGGGGAGCAGTACTTC. Protein product: CASSQASGTRSGEQYF. The chain employs TRBV4-2 and TRBJ2-7, with a weak D call TRBD1 (6 bases). This CDR3 is 16 amino acids long. The germline V and J ends were trimmed by 3 bases and 7 bases, with 22 bases remaining between them. From germline, CDR1 is LGHNA and CDR2 YNFKEQ.

This chain joins TRBV19 and TRBJ1-4, with a possible D match to TRBD1 (5 bases). Germline loops: CDR1 LNHDA, CDR2 SQIVND (reference sequence). The V and J ends lost 4 bases and 4 bases respectively, with 16 bases between them. The CDR3 is made up of 16 amino acids. Written as DNA, the CDR3 is TGTGCCAGTAGTACTGGGGGGTTTCGAGGTAATGAAAAACTGTTTTTT. Translation: CASSTGGFRGNEKLFF.

On this clone: A much larger clone lies one base from this, so it may be a read error. CDR3 nucleotide sequence: TGTGCCAGCAGCTCGGGACAGAACACTGAAGCTTTCTTT. Translation gives CASSSGQNTEAFF. This chain connects TRBV11-2 to TRBJ1-1; a possible D gene is TRBD1 (6 bases). Trimming stripped 4 bases from V and 1 base from J, with 7 bases between. Looked up from germline, CDR1 is SGHAT and CDR2 is FQNNGV. The CDR3 runs to 13 residues.

This sequence joins TRBV29-1 and TRBJ2-2; no clear D. CDR1 is SQVTM, CDR2 ANQGSEA, per germline. This CDR3 is built from 16 residues. Trimming took 0 bases from V and 1 from J, leaving 12 bases between them. The CDR3 DNA reads TGCAGCGTTGAAGATATAAACAGAATGAACACCGGGGAGCTGTTTTTT. Translated, it gives CSVEDINRMNTGELFF.

The chain is built from TRBV27 and TRBJ1-2; perhaps TRBD1 as D (5 bases). Germline CDR1 and CDR2: MNHEY and SMNVEV (reference sequence). The CDR3 length is 14 residues. Trimming took 3 bases from V and 5 from J, leaving 13 bases between them. The CDR3, as DNA: TGTGCCAGCAGTTTCGTCGGACAAGAATATGGCTACACCTTC. Encoded protein: CASSFVGQEYGYTF.

The genes are TRBV19 and TRBJ2-3, with 14 nucleotides matching TRBD2. CDR1 and CDR2 (germline): LNHDA, SQIVND (reference sequence). The CDR3 spans 21 residues. V lost 4 bases and J lost 5; bases outside the gene matches: 20. Written as DNA, the CDR3 is TGTGCCAGTAGTAGCCCGGGACTAGCGGGGGCCCGTCGCACAGGGGGAGATACGCAGTATTTT. This codes for CASSSPGLAGARRTGGDTQYF.

The chain uses TRBV6-5 and TRBJ2-4; D unclear. This CDR3 has 16 amino acids. Germline CDR1 MNHEY, CDR2 SVGAGI. Trimming took 0 bases from V and 5 from J, leaving 14 bases between them. The CDR3 coding sequence is TGTGCCAGCAGTTACTCGCACCGGCAGGCCGAAAACATTCAGTACTTC. This encodes CASSYSHRQAENIQYF.

The CDR3 DNA sequence: TGTGCCAGCAGTTACTCGTCAGGGTCAAAAGAAAAACTGTTTTTT. As protein: CASSYSSGSKEKLFF. The chain carries TRBV6-5 and TRBJ1-4; D may be TRBD1 (5 bases). Germline V gene data show CDR1 as MNHEY and CDR2 as SVGAGI. Deletions cut 0 bases from V and 8 bases from J, with 13 bases between. The CDR3 spans 15 residues.

This clone occurred a few times. The rearrangement uses TRBV5-1 and TRBJ1-3, with a possible D match to TRBD1 (5 bases). The CDR3 consists of 19 residues. The germline CDR1 and CDR2 sequences are SGHRS and YFSETQ. Trimming took off 2 bases at V and 1 base at J, with 22 bases between the two ends. CDR3 nucleotides: TGCGCCAGCAGCTTTAGTGGGGCTGGGCAGGGAGGATCTGGAAACACCATATATTTT. Protein sequence: CASSFSGAGQGGSGNTIYF.

The chain joins TRBV18 to TRBJ1-1; possibly TRBD1 for D (5 bases). The germline gives CDR1 KGHSH, CDR2 LQKENI. V was pared by 5 bases and J by 1 base, with 8 bases between. There are 13 residues in the CDR3. The CDR3 nucleotides read TGTGCCAGCTCAGTTAGGGGGAACACTGAAGCTTTCTTT. Its translation is CASSVRGNTEAFF.

A few counts support this clone. The chain employs TRBV27 and TRBJ2-7; tentative D call: TRBD2 (6 bases). From germline, CDR1 is MNHEY and CDR2 SMNVEV (reference sequence). Trimming cost V 2 bases and J 4 bases, with 15 bases left between them. This CDR3 spans 15 amino acids. CDR3 amino acids: CASSLGGTRLYEQYF. The CDR3 region has the DNA TGTGCCAGCAGTTTAGGCGGGACGAGACTATACGAGCAGTACTTC.

This sequence joins TRBV15 and TRBJ1-3; possibly TRBD1 for D (5 bases). Germline CDR1 LNHNV, CDR2 YYDKDF (reference sequence). The CDR3 has 17 amino acids. Between the trimmed V and J ends, which lost 0 bases and 0 bases, there was a span of 12 bases. For the CDR3, the DNA is TGTGCCACCAGCAGAGATCTCGCCACAGGCTCTGGAAACACCATATATTTT. Protein product: CATSRDLATGSGNTIYF.

V is TRBV11-2 and J is TRBJ2-1, with 12 bases that match TRBD2. Germline V CDR1 and CDR2: SGHAT, FQNNGV. The V segment lost 5 bases and the J segment 8 bases; nucleotides outside the gene matches: 10. CDR3 length equals 16 residues. CDR3 nucleotide sequence: TGTGCCAGCAGCCCCCGAACTAGCGGGGGGCGAGATGAGCAGTTCTTC. Its protein product is CASSPRTSGGRDEQFF.

The chain uses TRBV7-2 and TRBJ1-4; possible D gene TRBD1, 6 bases. CDR1 is SGHTA and CDR2 is FQGNSA in the germline V gene. The V end was cut by 5 bases, the J end by 3 bases, with 13 bases between. The CDR3 is 15 residues long. In DNA, the CDR3 is TGTGCCAGCAGCAAGCAGGGGCGAGCTAATGAAAAACTGTTTTTT. Its translation is CASSKQGRANEKLFF.

The chain joins TRBV19 to TRBJ1-5; no firm D call. CDR1 is LNHDA, CDR2 SQIVND, per germline (reference sequence). The CDR3 totals 15 residues. The ends were cut back, 7 bases at V and 7 bases at J, with 20 bases in the middle. CDR3 amino acids: CASTDAGHQTQPQHF. In nucleotides, the CDR3 is TGTGCCAGTACTGACGCGGGTCACCAGACCCAGCCCCAGCATTTT.

This clone was seen once. The J gene is TRBJ2-7, the V gene TRBV11-2; the D gene is possibly TRBD1 (6 bases). The germline CDR1 and CDR2 sequences are SGHAT and FQNNGV. CDR3 length: 14 amino acids. Trimming took off 6 bases at V and 2 bases at J, with 14 bases between the two ends. The DNA of the CDR3 is TGTGCCAGCAGTTGGACAGCTGGCCCCTACGAGCAGTACTTC. The encoded protein is CASSWTAGPYEQYF.